The rows below give T cell receptor beta chains drawn from one sample of a study. MiXCR, run by TCRdb on the 5' RACE reads, gives a single entry per CDR3 protein. The repertoire holds about 59,000 distinct CDR3 sequences, with 20% as singletons. The sample consisted of tumor-infiltrating Tregs sorted from the breast tumor. The receptor set was obtained from a female donor with breast cancer. CDR3s include the opening cysteine and the closing phenylalanine or tryptophan.

V gene: TRBV12-3/TRBV12-4; J gene: TRBJ1-1; CDR3 protein: CASSLYLVYTEAFF
V gene: TRBV5-1; J gene: TRBJ2-5; CDR3 protein: CASSLAGTHETQYF
V gene: TRBV7-2; J gene: TRBJ2-2; CDR3 protein: CASNAQIGELFF
V gene: TRBV29-1; J gene: TRBJ2-7; CDR3 protein: CSVPVGGGVNEQYF
V gene: TRBV7-7; J gene: TRBJ2-5; CDR3 protein: CASSSSPPGLGETQYF
V gene: TRBV12-3/TRBV12-4; J gene: TRBJ1-1; CDR3 protein: CASRFGRSLLGTEAFF
V gene: TRBV6-2/TRBV6-3; J gene: TRBJ2-5; CDR3 protein: CASSQGGKTQYF
V gene: TRBV29-1; J gene: TRBJ2-1; CDR3 protein: CSVDGYNNEQFF
V gene: TRBV12-3/TRBV12-4; J gene: TRBJ1-1; CDR3 protein: CASTQQAGTEAFF
V gene: TRBV7-8; J gene: TRBJ1-5; CDR3 protein: CASSLTGAAGNQPQHF
V gene: TRBV20-1; J gene: TRBJ2-3; CDR3 protein: CRAREATSKDTQYF
V gene: TRBV3-1; J gene: TRBJ1-2; CDR3 protein: CASSQRGGYTF
V gene: TRBV5-1; J gene: TRBJ2-7; CDR3 protein: CASSLGQVSSYEQYF
V gene: TRBV28; J gene: TRBJ2-5; CDR3 protein: CASSLTGGGRETQYF
V gene: TRBV5-1; J gene: TRBJ2-7; CDR3 protein: CASKNTGYEQYF
V gene: TRBV6-6; J gene: TRBJ1-1; CDR3 protein: CASSLDRSSTEAFF
V gene: TRBV7-2; J gene: TRBJ2-7; CDR3 protein: CASSFPGTGGVGQYF
V gene: TRBV20-1; J gene: TRBJ1-5; CDR3 protein: CSARDRRVSNQPQHF
V gene: TRBV12-5; J gene: TRBJ2-7; CDR3 protein: CASGLMGRAGEQYF
V gene: TRBV2; J gene: TRBJ2-7; CDR3 protein: CASSPGSGNYEQYF
V gene: TRBV6-1; J gene: TRBJ2-7; CDR3 protein: CASGTQLYYEQYF
V gene: TRBV6-5; J gene: TRBJ1-4; CDR3 protein: CASNNRGGEKLFF
V gene: TRBV11-3; J gene: TRBJ2-3; CDR3 protein: CASSGFQADTQYF
V gene: TRBV4-1; J gene: TRBJ2-6; CDR3 protein: CASSQVFGVSGANVLTF
V gene: TRBV7-2; J gene: TRBJ2-5; CDR3 protein: CASSKRAGVETQYF
V gene: TRBV28; J gene: TRBJ2-3; CDR3 protein: CAIRAGERTDTQYF
V gene: TRBV5-1; J gene: TRBJ2-2; CDR3 protein: CASTLGQTNTGELFF